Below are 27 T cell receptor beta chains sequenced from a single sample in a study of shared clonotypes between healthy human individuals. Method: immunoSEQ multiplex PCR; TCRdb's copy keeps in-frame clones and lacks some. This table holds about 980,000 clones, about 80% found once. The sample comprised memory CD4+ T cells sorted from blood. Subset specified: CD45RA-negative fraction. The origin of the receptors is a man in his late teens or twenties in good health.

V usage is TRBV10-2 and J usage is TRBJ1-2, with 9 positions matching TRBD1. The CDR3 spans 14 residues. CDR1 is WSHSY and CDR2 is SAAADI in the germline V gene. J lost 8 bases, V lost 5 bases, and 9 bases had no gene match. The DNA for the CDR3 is TGCGCCAGCAGTCCTTCTGACAGGGGGTACGGCTACACCTTC. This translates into CASSPSDRGYGYTF.

CDR3 amino acids: CASSQVSGGLLDTQYF. In DNA, the CDR3 is TGCGCCAGCAGCCAAGTATCGGGGGGGCTTTTGGATACGCAGTATTTT. The chain combines TRBV4-1 with TRBJ2-3; 8 nucleotides line up with TRBD2. Germline loops: CDR1 MGHRA, CDR2 YSYEKL. The length of the CDR3 is 16 residues. Trimming cost V 1 base and J 6 bases; bases outside gene matches: 9.

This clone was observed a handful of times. CDR3 loop: CAWSAQTGGAFGYTF. The CDR3 DNA sequence: TGTGCCTGGAGTGCTCAAACAGGGGGCGCCTTTGGCTACACCTTC. The chain is built from TRBV30 and TRBJ1-2, with 9 positions matching TRBD1. The CDR3 contains 15 residues. V dropped 1 base and J dropped 7; count of bases not matched to a gene: 10. Germline CDR1 and CDR2: GTSNPN and SVGIG (reference sequence).

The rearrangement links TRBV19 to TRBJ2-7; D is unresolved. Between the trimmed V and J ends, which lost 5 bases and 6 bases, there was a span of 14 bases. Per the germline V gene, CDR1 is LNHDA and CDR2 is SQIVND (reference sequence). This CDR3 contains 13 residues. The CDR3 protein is CASSPPGWFEQYF. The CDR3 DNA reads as TGTGCCAGTAGTCCCCCCGGATGGTTCGAGCAGTACTTC. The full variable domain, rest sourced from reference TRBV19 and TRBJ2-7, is DGGITQSPKYLFRKEGQNVTLSCEQNLNHDAMYWYRQDPGQGLRLIYYSQIVNDFQKGDIAEGYSVSREKKESFPLTVTSAQKNPTAFYLCASSPPGWFEQYFGPGTRLTVT.

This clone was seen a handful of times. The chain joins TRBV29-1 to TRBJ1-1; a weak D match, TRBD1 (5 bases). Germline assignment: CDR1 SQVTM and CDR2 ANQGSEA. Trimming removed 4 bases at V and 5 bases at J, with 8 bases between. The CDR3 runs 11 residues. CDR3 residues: CSVGGVTEAFF. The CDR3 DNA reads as TGCAGCGTTGGGGGGGTTACTGAAGCTTTCTTT.

The CDR3 loop is CASSPNRGRTGELFF. The CDR3 nucleotides are TGTGCCAGCAGCCCAAACAGGGGGCGAACCGGGGAGCTGTTTTTT. J is TRBJ2-2 and V is TRBV13, with 9 bases that match TRBD1. The J segment lost 5 bases and the V segment lost 5 bases, leaving 6 bases of the junction unmatched. The CDR3 sequence is 15 residues long. Germline CDR1 is PRHDT and CDR2 is FYEKMQ (reference sequence).

The CDR3 region is CASSSRRGDYNEQFF. In DNA form, the CDR3 reads TGTGCCAGCAGCTCCCGGAGGGGGGATTACAATGAGCAGTTCTTC. V usage is TRBV5-6 and J usage is TRBJ2-1, with D possibly being TRBD1 or TRBD2 (6 bases each). With 3 bases removed from V and 4 bases from J, the gap between germline ends came to 14 bases. The CDR3 runs 15 residues. The germline CDR1 and CDR2 sequences are SGHDT and YYEEEE.

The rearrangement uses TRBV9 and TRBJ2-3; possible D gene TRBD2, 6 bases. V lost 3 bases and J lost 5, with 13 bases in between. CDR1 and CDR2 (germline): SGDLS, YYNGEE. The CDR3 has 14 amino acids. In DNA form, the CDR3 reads TGTGCCAGCAGCGCCGAGCTGGGGGGAGATACGCAGTATTTT. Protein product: CASSAELGGDTQYF.

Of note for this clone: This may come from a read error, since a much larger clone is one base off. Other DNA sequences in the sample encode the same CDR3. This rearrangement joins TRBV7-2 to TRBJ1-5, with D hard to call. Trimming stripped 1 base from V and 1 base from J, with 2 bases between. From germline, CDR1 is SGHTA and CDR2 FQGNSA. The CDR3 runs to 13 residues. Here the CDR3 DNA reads TGTGCCAGCAGCTTAGACAGCAATCAGCCCCAGCATTTT. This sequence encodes CASSLDSNQPQHF.

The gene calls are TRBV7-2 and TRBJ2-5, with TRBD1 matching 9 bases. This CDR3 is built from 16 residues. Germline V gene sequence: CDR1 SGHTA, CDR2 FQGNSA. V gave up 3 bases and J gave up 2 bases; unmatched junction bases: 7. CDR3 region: CASSFDLGQGQETQYF. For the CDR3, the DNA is TGTGCCAGCAGCTTCGACTTGGGACAGGGACAAGAGACCCAGTACTTC. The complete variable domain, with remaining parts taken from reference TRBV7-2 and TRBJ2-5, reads GAGVSQSPSNKVTEKGKDVELRCDPISGHTALYWYRQSLGQGLEFLIYFQGNSAPDKSGLPSDRFSAERTGGSVSTLTIQRTQQEDSAVYLCASSFDLGQGQETQYFGPGTRLLVL.

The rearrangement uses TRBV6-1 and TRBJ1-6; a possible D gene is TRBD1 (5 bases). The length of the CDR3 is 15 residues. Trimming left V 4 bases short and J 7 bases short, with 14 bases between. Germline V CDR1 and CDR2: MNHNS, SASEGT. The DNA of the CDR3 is TGTGCCAGCAGTGCCGGGACCGAACCGAATTCACCCCTCCACTTT. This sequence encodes CASSAGTEPNSPLHF.

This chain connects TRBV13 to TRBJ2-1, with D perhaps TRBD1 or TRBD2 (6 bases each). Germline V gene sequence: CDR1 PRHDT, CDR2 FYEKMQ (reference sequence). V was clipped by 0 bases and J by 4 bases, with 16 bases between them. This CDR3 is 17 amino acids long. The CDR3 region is CASSLGVKGGRYNEQFF. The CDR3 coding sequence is TGTGCCAGCAGCTTAGGGGTGAAGGGGGGAAGGTACAATGAGCAGTTCTTC.

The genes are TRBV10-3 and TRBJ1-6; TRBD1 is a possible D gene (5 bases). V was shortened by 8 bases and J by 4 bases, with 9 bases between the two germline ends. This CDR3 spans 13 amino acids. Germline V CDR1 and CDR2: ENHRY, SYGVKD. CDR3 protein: CAIGDSYNSPLHF. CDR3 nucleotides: TGTGCCATCGGAGACAGTTATAATTCACCCCTCCACTTT.

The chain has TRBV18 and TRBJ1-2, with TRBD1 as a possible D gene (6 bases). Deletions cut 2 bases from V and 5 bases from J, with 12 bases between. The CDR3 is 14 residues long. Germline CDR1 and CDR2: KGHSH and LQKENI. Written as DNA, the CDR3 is TGTGCCAGCTCACCAGGGACACTCCATTATGGCTACACCTTC. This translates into CASSPGTLHYGYTF.

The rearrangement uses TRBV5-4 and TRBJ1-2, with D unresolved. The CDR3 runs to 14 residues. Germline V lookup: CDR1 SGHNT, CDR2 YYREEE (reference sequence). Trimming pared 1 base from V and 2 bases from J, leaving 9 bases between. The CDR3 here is CASSLRTVNYGYTF. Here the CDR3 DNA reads TGTGCCAGCAGCTTGAGGACGGTCAACTATGGCTACACCTTC.

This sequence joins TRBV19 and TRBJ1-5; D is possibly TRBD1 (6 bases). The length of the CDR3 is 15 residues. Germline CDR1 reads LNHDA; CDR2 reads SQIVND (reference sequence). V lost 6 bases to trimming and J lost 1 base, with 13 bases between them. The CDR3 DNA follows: TGTGCCAGTAGGAACAGGGCGGCCAGCAATCAGCCCCAGCATTTT. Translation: CASRNRAASNQPQHF.

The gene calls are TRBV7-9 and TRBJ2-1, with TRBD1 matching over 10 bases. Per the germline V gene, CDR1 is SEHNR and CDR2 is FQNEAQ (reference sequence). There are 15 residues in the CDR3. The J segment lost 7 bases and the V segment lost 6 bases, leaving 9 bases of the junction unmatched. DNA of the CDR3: TGTGCCAGCAGTAGAGACAGGGGGCATCAAAATGAGCAGTTCTTC. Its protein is CASSRDRGHQNEQFF. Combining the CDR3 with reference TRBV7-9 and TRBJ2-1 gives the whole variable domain DTGVSQNPRHKITKRGQNVTFRCDPISEHNRLYWYRQTLGQGPEFLTYFQNEAQLEKSRLLSDRFSAERPKGSFSTLEIQRTEQGDSAMYLCASSRDRGHQNEQFFGPGTRLTVL.

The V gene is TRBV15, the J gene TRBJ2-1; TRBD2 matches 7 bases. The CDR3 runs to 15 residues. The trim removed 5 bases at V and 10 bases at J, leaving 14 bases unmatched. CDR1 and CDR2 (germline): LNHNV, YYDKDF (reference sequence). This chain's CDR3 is CATSYGTTGLSEQFF. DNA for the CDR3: TGTGCCACCAGCTATGGGACTACGGGACTCTCAGAGCAGTTCTTC.

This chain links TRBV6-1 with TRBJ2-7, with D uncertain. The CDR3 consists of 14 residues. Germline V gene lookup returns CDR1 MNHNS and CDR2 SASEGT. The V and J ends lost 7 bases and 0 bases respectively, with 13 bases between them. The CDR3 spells CASKGRSSSYEQYF. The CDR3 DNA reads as TGTGCCAGCAAGGGCAGATCGAGCTCCTACGAGCAGTACTTC.

The chain's CDR3 is CASSALGGRPEETQYF. The CDR3 DNA reads as TGTGCCAGCAGCGCTTTAGGCGGGAGGCCAGAAGAGACCCAGTACTTC. The rearrangement joins TRBV9 to TRBJ2-5; 8 bases align to TRBD2. The CDR3 length is 16 residues. Germline CDR1 and CDR2: SGDLS and YYNGEE. Losses at the gene ends were 3 bases for V and 3 bases for J; bases not matched to a gene: 10.

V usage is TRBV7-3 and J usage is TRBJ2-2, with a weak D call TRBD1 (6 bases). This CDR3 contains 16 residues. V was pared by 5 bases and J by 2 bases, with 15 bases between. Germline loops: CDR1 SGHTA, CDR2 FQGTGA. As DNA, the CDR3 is TGTGCCAGCAGCCGGAGCGACAGGACTAACACCGGGGAGCTGTTTTTT. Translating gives CASSRSDRTNTGELFF.

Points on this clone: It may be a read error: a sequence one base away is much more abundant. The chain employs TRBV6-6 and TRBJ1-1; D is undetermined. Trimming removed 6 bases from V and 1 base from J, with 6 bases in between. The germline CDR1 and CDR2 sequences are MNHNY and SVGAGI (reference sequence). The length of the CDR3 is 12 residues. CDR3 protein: CASRSGNTEAFF. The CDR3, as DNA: TGTGCCAGCAGGTCAGGGAACACTGAAGCTTTCTTT.

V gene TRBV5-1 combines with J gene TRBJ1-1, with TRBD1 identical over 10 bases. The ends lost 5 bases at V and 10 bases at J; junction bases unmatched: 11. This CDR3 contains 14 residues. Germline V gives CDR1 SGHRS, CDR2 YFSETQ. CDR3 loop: CASSQDRGSPVAFF. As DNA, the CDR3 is TGCGCCAGCAGTCAGGACAGGGGGTCCCCTGTAGCTTTCTTT.

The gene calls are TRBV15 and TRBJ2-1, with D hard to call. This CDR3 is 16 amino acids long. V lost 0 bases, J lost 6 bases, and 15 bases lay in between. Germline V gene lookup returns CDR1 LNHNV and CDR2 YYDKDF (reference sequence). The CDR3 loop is CATSRERRTTANEQFF. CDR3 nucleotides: TGTGCCACCAGCAGAGAAAGACGCACCACCGCCAATGAGCAGTTCTTC.

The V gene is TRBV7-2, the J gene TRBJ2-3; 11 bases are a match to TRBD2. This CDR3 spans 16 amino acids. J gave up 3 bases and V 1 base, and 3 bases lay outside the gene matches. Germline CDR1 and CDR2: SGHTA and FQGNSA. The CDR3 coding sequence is TGTGCCAGCAGCTTAGACACTAGCGGGGGAACAGATACGCAGTATTTT. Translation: CASSLDTSGGTDTQYF.

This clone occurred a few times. The CDR3 loop reads CASSLSSWGEKLFF. DNA of the CDR3: TGTGCCAGCAGTTTAAGTTCCTGGGGCGAAAAACTGTTTTTT. This chain connects TRBV28 to TRBJ1-4, with D possibly TRBD1 on 5 matching bases. CDR1 is MDHEN and CDR2 is SYDVKM in the germline V gene. V shed 2 bases and J shed 8 bases, with 12 bases lying between them. The CDR3 contains 14 residues.

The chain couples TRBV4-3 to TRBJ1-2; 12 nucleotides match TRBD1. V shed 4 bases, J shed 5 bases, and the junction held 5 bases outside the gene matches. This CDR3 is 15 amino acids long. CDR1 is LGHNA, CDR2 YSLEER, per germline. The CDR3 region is CASSRAGQGAYGYTF. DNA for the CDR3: TGCGCCAGCAGCCGTGCGGGACAGGGGGCGTATGGCTACACCTTC.